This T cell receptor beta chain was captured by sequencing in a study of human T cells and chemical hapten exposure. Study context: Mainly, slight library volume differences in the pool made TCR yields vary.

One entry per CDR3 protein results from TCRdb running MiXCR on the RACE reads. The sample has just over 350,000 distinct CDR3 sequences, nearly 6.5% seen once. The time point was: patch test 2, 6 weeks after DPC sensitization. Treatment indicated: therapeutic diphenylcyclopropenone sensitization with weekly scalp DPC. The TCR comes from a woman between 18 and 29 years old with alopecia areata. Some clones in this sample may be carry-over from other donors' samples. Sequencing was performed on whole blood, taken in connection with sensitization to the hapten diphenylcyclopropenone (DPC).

The CDR3 spells CASSLRASGGISSYNEQFF. The DNA of the CDR3 is TGTGCCAGCAGTTTACGGGCTAGCGGGGGAATTAGCTCCTACAATGAGCAGTTCTTC. The chain has TRBV28 and TRBJ2-1; TRBD2 agrees at 10 bases. The CDR3 sequence is 19 residues long. From germline, CDR1 is MDHEN and CDR2 SYDVKM. Trimming took 2 bases from V and 0 from J; bases not matched to a gene: 10.